This TCR beta chain was recovered during a study of shared clonotypes between healthy human individuals. Regarding the study as a whole: How much donors shared clonotypes was expected to be affected by sequencing depth.

About this clone: Its antigen is unidentified.

Measured with immunoSEQ multiplex PCR; TCRdb has only the in-frame clones, and not every one. The data hold around 1.1 million clones, with approximately 80% observed a single time. With 2 bases clipped from V and 3 bases from J, the junction kept 13 bases outside the gene matches. The CDR3 is 18 amino acids. Germline lookup yields CDR1 SGHTA and CDR2 FQGNSA. The receptor was isolated from a man between 18 and 35 years old in good health. Some clones in this sample may be carry-over from other donors' samples. The sequenced material came from memory CD4+ T cells from PBMCs. Subset described: CD45RA-negative fraction. The chain is built from TRBV7-2 and TRBJ2-3, with TRBD2 matching 8 bases. CDR3 DNA: TGTGCCAGCAGCTTAACAACTACTAGCGGAGGGAGGACAGATACGCAGTATTTT. This translates into CASSLTTTSGGRTDTQYF.